Only a few counts were recorded for the clone carrying this T cell receptor beta chain. Its antigen is as yet unknown. This sample was included in a study of cytomegalovirus exposure and HLA in healthy donors. Regarding the study as a whole: In a later analysis, productive TCRs from donors in an Asian-associated ancestry cluster reportedly carried fewer N-insertions than the cohort mean. Later analysis identified a missense DCLRE1C variant that was linked to TCR beta V- and J-gene trimming.

Trimming stripped 8 bases from V and 5 bases from J, with 15 bases between. The CDR3 is 13 residues long. Germline-derived CDR1 and CDR2 are MNHNY and SVGAGI (reference sequence). It was with 60 Vbeta and 13 Jbeta primers that the PCR ran. In the authors' methods: A later analysis tallied about 80 million unique TCR beta chains, around 11 million of them shared. Repertoires were generated with immunoSEQ multiplex PCR, while TCRdb's copy carries only in-frame clones and drops some. That table supplies the V and J calls and clone size; D and trimming were determined from the DNA. There are about 210,000 clones in the sample; 75% to 80% occur only once, and approximately 1.8% lies in the top ten. When sampled, the donors appeared nominally healthy, though they likely had unrecorded immune exposures.

This TCR derives from a male donor in good health and CMV-seronegative. Sequencing used PBMCs. The J gene is TRBJ1-2, the V gene TRBV6-6, with D perhaps TRBD1 (5 bases). The CDR3 region is CASGGGSPYGYTF. CDR3 coding DNA: TGTGCCAGCGGGGGGGGAAGTCCTTATGGCTACACCTTC.